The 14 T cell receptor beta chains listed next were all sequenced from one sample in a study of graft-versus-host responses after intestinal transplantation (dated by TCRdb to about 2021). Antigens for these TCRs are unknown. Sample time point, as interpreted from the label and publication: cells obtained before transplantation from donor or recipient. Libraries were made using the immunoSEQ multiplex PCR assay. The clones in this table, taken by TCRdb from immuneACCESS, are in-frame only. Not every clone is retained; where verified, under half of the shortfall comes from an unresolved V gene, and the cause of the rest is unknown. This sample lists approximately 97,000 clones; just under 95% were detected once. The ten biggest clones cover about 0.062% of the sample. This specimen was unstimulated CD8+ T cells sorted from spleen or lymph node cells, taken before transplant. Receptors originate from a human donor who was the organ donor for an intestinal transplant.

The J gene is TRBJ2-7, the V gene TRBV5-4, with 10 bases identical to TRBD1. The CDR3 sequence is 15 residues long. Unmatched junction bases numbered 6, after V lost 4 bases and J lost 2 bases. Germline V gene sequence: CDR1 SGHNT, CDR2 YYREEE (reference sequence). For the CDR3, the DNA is TGTGCCAGCAGCAACAGACAGGGGGCCGCCTACGAGCAGTACTTC. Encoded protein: CASSNRQGAAYEQYF.

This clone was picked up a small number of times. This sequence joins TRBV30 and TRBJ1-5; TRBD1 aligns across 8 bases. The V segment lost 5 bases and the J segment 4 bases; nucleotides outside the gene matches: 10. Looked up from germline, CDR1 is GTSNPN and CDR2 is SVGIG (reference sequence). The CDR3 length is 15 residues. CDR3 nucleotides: TGTGCCTGGGACCTCGGGACAGGTCAAAATCAGCCCCAGCATTTT. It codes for CAWDLGTGQNQPQHF.

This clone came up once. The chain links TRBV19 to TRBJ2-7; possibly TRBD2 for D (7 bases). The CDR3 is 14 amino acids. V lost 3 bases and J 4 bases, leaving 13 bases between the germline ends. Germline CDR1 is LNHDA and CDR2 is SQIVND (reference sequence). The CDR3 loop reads CASSIGGGGYEQYF. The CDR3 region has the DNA TGTGCCAGTAGTATTGGGGGGGGCGGATACGAGCAGTACTTC.

The CDR3 DNA follows: TGTGCCAGTAAGATCTCTAGCGACTACAATGAGCAGTTCTTC. Residues: CASKISSDYNEQFF. V and J are TRBV19 and TRBJ2-1, with a possible D match to TRBD2 (6 bases). The CDR3 consists of 14 residues. V lost 7 bases and J lost 3, with 13 bases in between. Germline CDR1 reads LNHDA; CDR2 reads SQIVND (reference sequence).

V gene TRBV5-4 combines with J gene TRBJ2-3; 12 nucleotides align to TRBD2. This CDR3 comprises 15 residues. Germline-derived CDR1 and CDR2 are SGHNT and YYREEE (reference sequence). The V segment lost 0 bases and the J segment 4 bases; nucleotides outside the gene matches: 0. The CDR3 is CASSLASGGADTQYF. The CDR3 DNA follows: TGTGCCAGCAGCTTGGCTAGCGGGGGGGCAGATACGCAGTATTTT.

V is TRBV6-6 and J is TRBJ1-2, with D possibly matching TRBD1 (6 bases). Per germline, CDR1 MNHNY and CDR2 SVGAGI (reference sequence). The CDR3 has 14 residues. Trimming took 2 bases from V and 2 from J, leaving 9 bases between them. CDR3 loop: CASSYEGVNYGYTF. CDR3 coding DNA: TGTGCCAGCAGTTACGAGGGGGTCAACTATGGCTACACCTTC.

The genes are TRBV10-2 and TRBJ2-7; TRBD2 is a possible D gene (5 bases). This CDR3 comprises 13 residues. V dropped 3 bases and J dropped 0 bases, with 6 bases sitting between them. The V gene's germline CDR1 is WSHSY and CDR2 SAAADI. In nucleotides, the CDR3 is TGCGCCAGCAGTGACGGGAACTCCTACGAGCAGTACTTC. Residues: CASSDGNSYEQYF.

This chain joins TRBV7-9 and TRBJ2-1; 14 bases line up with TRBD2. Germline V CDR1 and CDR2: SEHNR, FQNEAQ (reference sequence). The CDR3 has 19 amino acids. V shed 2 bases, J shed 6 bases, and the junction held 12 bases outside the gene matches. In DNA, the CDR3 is TGTGCCAGCAGCTTACCAGGACTAGCGGGGGGCGCCCGGGGCAATGAGCAGTTCTTC. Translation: CASSLPGLAGGARGNEQFF.

The CDR3 region is CASSREAVDYNEQFF. The CDR3 DNA is TGTGCCAGCAGCAGAGAAGCGGTCGACTACAATGAGCAGTTCTTC. The V and J genes are TRBV11-2 and TRBJ2-1; the D gene is possibly TRBD2 (5 bases). Trimming removed 5 bases from V and 3 bases from J, with 14 bases in between. The CDR3 totals 15 residues. The germline V gene encodes CDR1 SGHAT and CDR2 FQNNGV.

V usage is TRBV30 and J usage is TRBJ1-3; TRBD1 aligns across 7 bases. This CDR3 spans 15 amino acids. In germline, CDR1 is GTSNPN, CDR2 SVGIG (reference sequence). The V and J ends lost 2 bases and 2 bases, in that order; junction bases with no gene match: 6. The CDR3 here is CAWSLGTATGNTIYF. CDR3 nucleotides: TGTGCCTGGAGTCTGGGGACAGCTACTGGAAACACCATATATTTT.

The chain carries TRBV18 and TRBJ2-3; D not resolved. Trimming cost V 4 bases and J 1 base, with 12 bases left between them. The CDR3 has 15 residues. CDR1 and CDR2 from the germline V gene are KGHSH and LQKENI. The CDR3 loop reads CASSRVEERTDTQYF. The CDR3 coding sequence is TGTGCCAGCTCACGCGTAGAGGAGCGCACAGATACGCAGTATTTT.

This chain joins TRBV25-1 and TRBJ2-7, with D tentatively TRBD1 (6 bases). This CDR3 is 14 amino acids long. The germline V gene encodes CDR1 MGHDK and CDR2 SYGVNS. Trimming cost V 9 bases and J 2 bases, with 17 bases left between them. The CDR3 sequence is CASSTGVITYEQYF. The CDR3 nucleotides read TGTGCCAGTTCGACAGGAGTCATCACCTACGAGCAGTACTTC.

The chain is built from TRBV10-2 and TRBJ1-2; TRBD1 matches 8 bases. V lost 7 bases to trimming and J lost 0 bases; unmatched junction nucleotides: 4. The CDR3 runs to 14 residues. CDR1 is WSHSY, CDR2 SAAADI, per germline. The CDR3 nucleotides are TGCGCCAGCATTGGACAGGGCCCTAACTATGGCTACACCTTC. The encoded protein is CASIGQGPNYGYTF.

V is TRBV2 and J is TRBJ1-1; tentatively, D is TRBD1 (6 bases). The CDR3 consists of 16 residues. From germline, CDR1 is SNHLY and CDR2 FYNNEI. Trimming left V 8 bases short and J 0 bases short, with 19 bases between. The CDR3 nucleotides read TGTGCCAGCCCGAAAGGCAGGGGCTTAATGAACACTGAAGCTTTCTTT. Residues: CASPKGRGLMNTEAFF.